This entry is about one TCR beta chain. What it recognizes is unknown. Method: immunoSEQ multiplex PCR; TCRdb's copy keeps in-frame clones and lacks some. The top ten hold less than 2% of the sample, which has 70,000 or so clones, 85% to 95% seen once. Per the germline V gene, CDR1 is GTSNPN and CDR2 is SVGIG (reference sequence). The CDR3 runs to 13 residues. V dropped 4 bases and J dropped 0 bases, with 9 bases sitting between them. The data stem from a study of cytomegalovirus exposure and HLA in healthy donors. Study-wide points: Cytomegalovirus-associated status was assigned to some 160 TCR beta chains. Rare sequences made up most TCRs, while some public TCRs were found in many donors.

Sequencing was performed on PBMCs. The TCR sequence derives from a woman between 18 and 30 years old in good health and CMV-seropositive. V gene TRBV30 combines with J gene TRBJ1-1, with D uncertain. CDR3 region: CAWTHNMNTEAFF. The CDR3 DNA sequence: TGTGCCTGGACTCACAATATGAACACTGAAGCTTTCTTT.